The rows below give T cell receptor beta chains drawn from one sample of a study of blood T cells in healthy people across ages. MiXCR, applied by TCRdb to the 5' RACE reads, yields one record per CDR3 protein. The sample lists about 1.5 million distinct CDR3 sequences; around 42% were seen once. What was sequenced was blood. These receptors originate from a woman between 18 and 29 years old in good health. Both conserved end residues are part of each CDR3. The D gene is left open where the match is weak. Size is stated for part of the rows, as once, few or many counts, or as a class when the clone is expanded.

j_gene: TRBJ1-1; v_gene: TRBV5-1; abundance: few; d_gene: -; CDR3aa: CASSKTGPGTANTEAFF; CDR3nt: TGCGCCAGCAGCAAAACCGGTCCGGGCACTGCGAACACTGAAGCTTTCTTT
j_gene: TRBJ2-1; v_gene: TRBV29-1; abundance: -; d_gene: TRBD2; CDR3aa: CSVQRGVAGGSPYNEQFF; CDR3nt: TGCAGCGTCCAGAGAGGGGTAGCGGGGGGCAGCCCCTACAATGAGCAGTTCTTC
j_gene: TRBJ2-2; v_gene: TRBV10-3; abundance: -; d_gene: -; CDR3aa: CAISDGSESNTGELFF; CDR3nt: TGTGCCATCAGTGATGGTAGCGAGTCGAACACCGGGGAGCTGTTTTTT
j_gene: TRBJ2-5; v_gene: TRBV20-1; abundance: -; d_gene: -; CDR3aa: CSAPAQPTQETQYF; CDR3nt: TGCAGTGCCCCAGCCCAGCCTACCCAAGAGACCCAGTACTTC
j_gene: TRBJ2-7; v_gene: TRBV2; abundance: once; d_gene: -; CDR3aa: CASTVDRSAYEQYF; CDR3nt: TGTGCCAGCACCGTCGACAGGAGTGCCTACGAGCAGTACTTC
j_gene: TRBJ1-1; v_gene: TRBV4-2; abundance: -; d_gene: -; CDR3aa: CASSQTVYTEAFF; CDR3nt: TGTGCCAGCAGCCAGACAGTCTACACTGAAGCTTTCTTT
j_gene: TRBJ2-6; v_gene: TRBV5-1; abundance: few; d_gene: -; CDR3aa: CASSLDPTDSGANVLTF; CDR3nt: TGCGCCAGCAGCTTGGACCCAACAGACTCTGGGGCCAACGTCCTGACTTTC
j_gene: TRBJ2-1; v_gene: TRBV6-5; abundance: -; d_gene: -; CDR3aa: CASSRAGTDYNEQFF; CDR3nt: TGTGCCAGCAGTCGCGCCGGGACTGACTACAATGAGCAGTTCTTC
j_gene: TRBJ2-3; v_gene: TRBV3-1; abundance: few; d_gene: TRBD1; CDR3aa: CASSQGGTGFQYF; CDR3nt: TGTGCCAGCAGCCAAGGGGGGACAGGGTTCCAGTATTTT
j_gene: TRBJ2-2; v_gene: TRBV5-1; abundance: -; d_gene: -; CDR3aa: CASSLNINTGELFF; CDR3nt: TGCGCCAGCAGCTTGAATATCAACACCGGGGAGCTGTTTTTT
j_gene: TRBJ2-7; v_gene: TRBV7-6; abundance: -; d_gene: TRBD2; CDR3aa: CASTLGGGGANEQYF; CDR3nt: TGTGCCAGCACTCTAGGAGGCGGGGGGGCCAACGAGCAGTACTTC
j_gene: TRBJ1-1; v_gene: TRBV10-3; abundance: -; d_gene: -; CDR3aa: CAISRTENTEAFF; CDR3nt: TGTGCCATCAGTAGGACAGAGAACACTGAAGCTTTCTTT
j_gene: TRBJ2-1; v_gene: TRBV20-1; abundance: -; d_gene: TRBD2; CDR3aa: CSARDPAGGIYNEQFF; CDR3nt: TGCAGTGCTAGAGACCCAGCGGGGGGGATTTACAATGAGCAGTTCTTC
j_gene: TRBJ2-3; v_gene: TRBV20-1; abundance: -; d_gene: TRBD2; CDR3aa: CSATRLAGGSSTDTQYF; CDR3nt: TGCAGTGCTACAAGACTAGCGGGAGGCTCTAGCACAGATACGCAGTATTTT
j_gene: TRBJ2-6; v_gene: TRBV29-1; abundance: once; d_gene: -; CDR3aa: CSVEGGTYPGANVPTF; CDR3nt: TGCAGCGTTGAGGGCGGCACCTACCCTGGGGCCAACGTCCCGACTTTC
j_gene: TRBJ2-1; v_gene: TRBV5-1; abundance: -; d_gene: TRBD1; CDR3aa: CASSRTGESSYNEQFF; CDR3nt: TGCGCCAGCTCCCGGACAGGGGAGAGCTCCTACAATGAGCAGTTCTTC
j_gene: TRBJ2-7; v_gene: TRBV5-1; abundance: few; d_gene: TRBD1; CDR3aa: CASSRGTGASYEQYF; CDR3nt: TGCGCCAGCAGCCGCGGGACAGGAGCCTCCTACGAGCAGTACTTC
j_gene: TRBJ2-7; v_gene: TRBV5-1; abundance: once; d_gene: TRBD2; CDR3aa: CASSLDPSSGNSYEQYF; CDR3nt: TGCGCCAGCAGCTTGGACCCCTCTAGCGGCAACTCCTACGAGCAGTACTTC
j_gene: TRBJ2-1; v_gene: TRBV25-1; abundance: few; d_gene: TRBD1; CDR3aa: CASGDRGGSSSYNEQFF; CDR3nt: TGTGCCAGCGGGGACAGGGGCGGCTCGAGCTCCTACAATGAGCAGTTCTTC
j_gene: TRBJ2-5; v_gene: TRBV27; abundance: -; d_gene: -; CDR3aa: CASRIHSGAFNEQYF; CDR3nt: TGTGCCAGCAGAATACATAGCGGAGCCTTCAATGAGCAGTACTTC
j_gene: TRBJ2-5; v_gene: TRBV29-1; abundance: few; d_gene: TRBD1; CDR3aa: CSVESGQYQETQYF; CDR3nt: TGCAGCGTTGAATCGGGACAGTACCAAGAGACCCAGTACTTC
j_gene: TRBJ2-1; v_gene: TRBV9; abundance: -; d_gene: -; CDR3aa: CASSVATAGSYNEQFF; CDR3nt: TGTGCCAGCAGCGTAGCGACAGCCGGCTCCTACAATGAGCAGTTCTTC
j_gene: TRBJ1-2; v_gene: TRBV20-1; abundance: -; d_gene: -; CDR3aa: CSAEMGGAYGYTF; CDR3nt: TGCAGTGCGGAAATGGGGGGGGCCTATGGCTACACCTTC
j_gene: TRBJ2-1; v_gene: TRBV3-1; abundance: -; d_gene: -; CDR3aa: CASSQDLRTGEQFF; CDR3nt: TGTGCCAGCAGCCAAGATCTTAGGACCGGGGAGCAGTTCTTC
j_gene: TRBJ2-7; v_gene: TRBV4-1; abundance: -; d_gene: -; CDR3aa: CASSPYRSSSSTYEQYF; CDR3nt: TGCGCCAGCAGCCCCTACCGCTCCTCGTCTTCAACCTACGAGCAGTACTTC
j_gene: TRBJ1-1; v_gene: TRBV6-5; abundance: -; d_gene: -; CDR3aa: CASRPSLMNTEAFF; CDR3nt: TGTGCCAGCAGGCCGTCCTTAATGAACACTGAAGCTTTCTTT
j_gene: TRBJ2-7; v_gene: TRBV5-5; abundance: few; d_gene: -; CDR3aa: CASSSDRDSYEQYF; CDR3nt: TGTGCCAGCAGCTCCGACAGAGACTCCTACGAGCAGTACTTC
j_gene: TRBJ1-1; v_gene: TRBV7-2; abundance: -; d_gene: TRBD1; CDR3aa: CASSLTGVGGMNTEAFF; CDR3nt: TGTGCCAGCAGCTTGACAGGGGTTGGCGGGATGAACACTGAAGCTTTCTTT
j_gene: TRBJ2-3; v_gene: TRBV3-1; abundance: -; d_gene: TRBD2; CDR3aa: CASSQESLAGSTDTQYF; CDR3nt: TGTGCCAGCAGCCAAGAGTCCCTAGCGGGAAGCACAGATACGCAGTATTTT
j_gene: TRBJ2-1; v_gene: TRBV15; abundance: -; d_gene: -; CDR3aa: CATSRDFKNEQFF; CDR3nt: TGTGCCACCAGCAGAGATTTTAAAAATGAGCAGTTCTTC
j_gene: TRBJ2-2; v_gene: TRBV12-3/TRBV12-4; abundance: once; d_gene: TRBD1; CDR3aa: CASSSGQGRKNTGELFF; CDR3nt: TGTGCCAGCAGTTCGGGACAGGGGAGGAAGAACACCGGGGAGCTGTTTTTT
j_gene: TRBJ1-2; v_gene: TRBV7-9; abundance: -; d_gene: -; CDR3aa: CASSARTVFQGGYTF; CDR3nt: TGTGCCAGCAGCGCTAGGACCGTCTTTCAGGGGGGCTACACCTTC
j_gene: TRBJ2-1; v_gene: TRBV27; abundance: few; d_gene: -; CDR3aa: CASSDSYEQFF; CDR3nt: TGTGCCAGCAGTGATAGCTACGAGCAGTTCTTC
j_gene: TRBJ2-1; v_gene: TRBV12-3/TRBV12-4; abundance: many; d_gene: -; CDR3aa: CASSSSNEQFF; CDR3nt: TGTGCCAGCAGTTCTAGTAATGAGCAGTTCTTC
j_gene: TRBJ2-7; v_gene: TRBV28; abundance: -; d_gene: TRBD1; CDR3aa: CASSFFAWGQGAYEQYF; CDR3nt: TGTGCCAGCAGTTTTTTCGCATGGGGACAGGGGGCCTACGAGCAGTACTTC
j_gene: TRBJ2-1; v_gene: TRBV6-5; abundance: -; d_gene: TRBD2; CDR3aa: CASSSFTGTSEKNEQFF; CDR3nt: TGTGCCAGCAGTTCTTTCACCGGGACTAGCGAAAAAAATGAGCAGTTCTTC
j_gene: TRBJ2-7; v_gene: TRBV7-2; abundance: once; d_gene: TRBD2; CDR3aa: CASSPGLAYCEQYF; CDR3nt: TGTGCCAGCAGCCCGGGACTAGCCTACTGCGAGCAGTACTTC
j_gene: TRBJ1-2; v_gene: TRBV12-3/TRBV12-4; abundance: -; d_gene: -; CDR3aa: CASSLGRDGSYTF; CDR3nt: TGTGCCAGCAGTTTAGGCAGGGACGGTAGCTACACCTTC
j_gene: TRBJ2-7; v_gene: TRBV29-1; abundance: -; d_gene: -; CDR3aa: CSVVTAARGPNEQYF; CDR3nt: TGCAGCGTTGTCACGGCGGCAAGGGGCCCTAATGAGCAGTACTTC
j_gene: TRBJ1-2; v_gene: TRBV20-1; abundance: -; d_gene: -; CDR3aa: CSAPRGGVGYGYTF; CDR3nt: TGCAGTGCGCCACGGGGGGGGGTCGGTTATGGCTACACCTTC
j_gene: TRBJ1-1; v_gene: TRBV7-8; abundance: few; d_gene: -; CDR3aa: CASSQVGGRGNTEAFF; CDR3nt: TGTGCCAGCAGCCAAGTAGGGGGACGGGGGAACACTGAAGCTTTCTTT
j_gene: TRBJ2-3; v_gene: TRBV5-1; abundance: -; d_gene: -; CDR3aa: CASSLIGEEGTQYF; CDR3nt: TGCGCCAGCAGCTTGATCGGGGAGGAGGGTACGCAGTATTTT
j_gene: TRBJ2-7; v_gene: TRBV20-1; abundance: few; d_gene: TRBD1; CDR3aa: CSANDRGDYEQYF; CDR3nt: TGCAGTGCCAACGACAGGGGTGACTACGAGCAGTACTTC
j_gene: TRBJ2-7; v_gene: TRBV20-1; abundance: -; d_gene: -; CDR3aa: CSSSEAGLYEQYF; CDR3nt: TGCAGTTCTAGCGAGGCAGGGCTCTACGAGCAGTACTTC
j_gene: TRBJ2-5; v_gene: TRBV20-1; abundance: -; d_gene: -; CDR3aa: CSASPKGAGTQETQYF; CDR3nt: TGCAGTGCTAGCCCTAAGGGGGCGGGGACACAAGAGACCCAGTACTTC
j_gene: TRBJ1-6; v_gene: TRBV10-3; abundance: -; d_gene: -; CDR3aa: CAISESISPLHF; CDR3nt: TGTGCCATCAGTGAGTCGATCTCACCCCTCCACTTT